This T cell receptor (beta chain) emerged from a study of blood T cell repertoires in COVID-19. Study at large: Samples representing acute and convalescent COVID-19 were sourced from the United States, Italy and Spain. T cells, B-cell-depleted T cells, or PBMCs supplied cDNA or gDNA.

Authors' methods: Amplification of reference gene primers was used by the study to estimate nucleated cell counts. Repertoires were generated with immunoSEQ multiplex PCR, while TCRdb's copy carries only in-frame clones and drops some. V and J calls plus clone size are reproduced from that table; the DNA served to infer D and trimming. The sample shows 200,000 to 300,000 clones, about 80% of them seen only once. Input material: peripheral blood. The sequence derives from a woman older than 75 with acute or convalescent COVID-19.

CDR3 coding DNA: TGCGCCAGCAGAAATGACAGGGGGGGCTATGGCTACACCTTC. Encoded protein: CASRNDRGGYGYTF. The rearrangement joins TRBV5-1 to TRBJ1-2; TRBD1 agrees at 9 bases. The CDR3 runs 14 residues. The V segment lost 5 bases and the J segment 4 bases; nucleotides outside the gene matches: 6. Germline loops: CDR1 SGHRS, CDR2 YFSETQ.